The rows below give T cell receptor beta chains drawn from one sample of a study of T cells in Graves' hyperthyroidism and ophthalmopathy. TCRdb re-analysed the multiplex PCR reads in MiXCR, keeping a single row per CDR3 protein. The sample shows roughly 750,000 distinct CDR3 sequences, approximately 16% of them seen only once. Sequencing was done on a sample of blood. The receptors derive from a man aged 18 to 30 with Graves' hyperthyroidism. Both conserved end residues are part of each CDR3. Fields, in order: J gene, V gene, D gene, clone size, CDR3 DNA, CDR3 protein. D genes are given only for firm matches. The listing skips clone size in some rows; elsewhere it reads once, few, many or a size class.

>TRBJ2-3|TRBV20-1|TRBD1|many
TGCAGTGCTAAACGGACAGGGCCAGATACGCAGTATTTT
CSAKRTGPDTQYF
>TRBJ2-3|TRBV3-1|NA|many
TGTGCCAGCAGCCAGGCCCTTACCACAGATACGCAGTATTTT
CASSQALTTDTQYF
>TRBJ2-7|TRBV10-3|NA|many
TGTGCCATCAGCTCCGGGGGAGCCTACGAGCAGTACTTC
CAISSGGAYEQYF
>TRBJ2-1|TRBV3-1|NA|NA
TGTGCCAGCAGCTTGGGGGCCGTACAGGGTAATGAGCAGTTCTTC
CASSLGAVQGNEQFF
>TRBJ2-2|TRBV28|TRBD2|NA
TGTGCCAGCAGTCCCGCTCGACTAGCGATTAACACCGGGGAGCTGTTTTTT
CASSPARLAINTGELFF
>TRBJ2-2|TRBV19|TRBD1|few
TGTGCCAGTAGTAGGACAGGGCTCACCGGGGAGCTGTTTTTT
CASSRTGLTGELFF
>TRBJ2-1|TRBV27|NA|many
TGTGCCAGCAGCACACGGGAATCCTCCGGGGATGAGCAGTTCTTC
CASSTRESSGDEQFF
>TRBJ1-4|TRBV12-3/TRBV12-4|TRBD1|NA
TGTGCCAGCAGTTCTGCCCCCGGGACAGGGACTGAAAAACTGTCTTTT
CASSSAPGTGTEKLSF
>TRBJ2-7|TRBV27|NA|few
TGTGCCAGCAGTTTGAGGTACGACTCCTACGAGCAGTACTTC
CASSLRYDSYEQYF
>TRBJ2-7|TRBV2|TRBD2|few
TGTGCCAGCACCATTGAGGGACTAAACTACGAGCAGTACTTC
CASTIEGLNYEQYF
>TRBJ2-5|TRBV12-3/TRBV12-4|TRBD1|NA
TGTGCCAGCAGCTGGGACAGGGGATCCCAAGAGACCCAGTACTTC
CASSWDRGSQETQYF
>TRBJ2-7|TRBV18|NA|many
TGTGCCAGCTCACCACCGGCTGGACAAGGGGATCTTTACGAGCAGTACTTC
CASSPPAGQGDLYEQYF
>TRBJ1-5|TRBV19|NA|few
TGTGCCAGTAGGAATAGGGGGGGCAATCAGCCCCAGCATTTT
CASRNRGGNQPQHF
>TRBJ2-3|TRBV28|TRBD2|many
TGTGCCAGCAGTTTACCCCGCCCCGGACTAGCGGGAGGGCGGGGGGATACGCAGTATTTT
CASSLPRPGLAGGRGDTQYF
>TRBJ2-2|TRBV10-1|NA|NA
TGCGCCAGCAGTCCTACCACCGGGGGCGGGGAGCTGTTTTTT
CASSPTTGGGELFF
>TRBJ2-3|TRBV7-7|NA|many
TGTGCTAGCAGAGCAATAGCATCGGATACGCAGTATTTT
CASRAIASDTQYF
>TRBJ2-3|TRBV7-2|NA|few
TGTGCCAGCAGCTTTGCGGGCGCCTTATTATTTACGCAGTATTTT
CASSFAGALLFTQYF
>TRBJ2-4|TRBV2|TRBD2|many
TGTGCCAGCAGTCGGACTAGCGGGAGGACAAAAGCCATTCAGTACTTC
CASSRTSGRTKAIQYF
>TRBJ1-5|TRBV6-1|NA|NA
TGTGCCAGCAGTCCAGGGCTACCCAATCAGCCCCAGCATTTT
CASSPGLPNQPQHF
>TRBJ1-1|TRBV28|NA|few
TGTGCCGGGGCGGGGCAGGCGAACACTGAAGCTTTCTTT
CAGAGQANTEAFF
>TRBJ1-6|TRBV6-5|NA|NA
TGTGCCAGCAGTTATCGGTCGACAGGCCTCCTAAAGGGTTCACCCCTCCACTTT
CASSYRSTGLLKGSPLHF
>TRBJ2-7|TRBV11-1|NA|NA
TGTGCCAGCAGCTTGAGCAGGGATTACTACGAGCAGTACTTC
CASSLSRDYYEQYF
>TRBJ2-7|TRBV20-1|NA|many
TGCAGTGCTGCCGCGGACTCTCTGAGCTCCTACGAGCAGTACTTC
CSAAADSLSSYEQYF
>TRBJ2-1|TRBV7-9|TRBD2|many
TGTGCCAGCAGCTCAGGGACTAGCGGAGCGGTCCTCAATGAGCAGTTCTTC
CASSSGTSGAVLNEQFF
>TRBJ2-3|TRBV27|NA|many
TGTGCCAGCAGTTTATCGCGGACTCGAGAAGGGCCAGATACGCAGTATTTT
CASSLSRTREGPDTQYF
>TRBJ2-1|TRBV6-2/TRBV6-3|TRBD2|NA
TGTGCCAGCAGTTACTCACCACTAGCGGGAGTAAGCTCCTACAATGAGCAGTTCTTC
CASSYSPLAGVSSYNEQFF
>TRBJ2-2|TRBV24-1|NA|NA
TGTGCCACCAGTGATTACTCGAACACCGGGGAGCTGTTTTTT
CATSDYSNTGELFF
>TRBJ1-4|TRBV5-1|TRBD1|few
TGCGCCAGCAGCTTGGAGGACAGGGGAAAACTGTTTTTT
CASSLEDRGKLFF
>TRBJ2-3|TRBV7-3|TRBD2|few
TGTGCCAGCAGCTTAGGTAGCGGGCGACGAGGGGATACGCAGTATTTT
CASSLGSGRRGDTQYF
>TRBJ1-2|TRBV19|NA|few
TGTGCCAGTAGTATCCGGGGAGACAGTGGCTACACCTTC
CASSIRGDSGYTF
>TRBJ2-1|TRBV29-1|TRBD2|NA
TGCAGCGTTGTGGCTAGCGGGAGCAATGAGCAGTTCTTC
CSVVASGSNEQFF
>TRBJ2-5|TRBV4-2|NA|many
TGTGCCAGCAGCCAACACGGGGCAGGGGAGACCCAGTACTTC
CASSQHGAGETQYF
>TRBJ1-2|TRBV12-3/TRBV12-4|NA|few
TGTGCCAGCACCCTCACAGGGAATTTTAACTATGGCTACACCTTC
CASTLTGNFNYGYTF
>TRBJ1-6|TRBV28|NA|many
TGTGCCAGCAGACCGCACTATAATTCACCCCTCCACTTT
CASRPHYNSPLHF
>TRBJ1-1|TRBV20-1|NA|many
TGCAGTGCTATGGCCGTCAGCGGTATGAACACTGAAGCTTTCTTT
CSAMAVSGMNTEAFF
>TRBJ2-3|TRBV20-1|NA|NA
TGCAGTGCCCCCCCGGTGGCCGCGGCAGATACGCAGTATTTT
CSAPPVAAADTQYF
>TRBJ2-7|TRBV20-1|NA|few
TGCAGTGCTAGAGTAGCTGGGAGATCCTACGAGCAGTACTTC
CSARVAGRSYEQYF
>TRBJ1-4|TRBV7-9|NA|few
TGTGCCAGCAGCTCGTGGGCTGAGCAGACTAATGAAAAACTGTTTTTT
CASSSWAEQTNEKLFF
>TRBJ2-3|TRBV7-2|TRBD1|NA
TGTGCCTATGCCGGGACAGGGGGCTTCAAGAACCACACAGATACGCAGTATTTT
CAYAGTGGFKNHTDTQYF
>TRBJ1-1|TRBV15|NA|few
TGTGCCACCAGCAGAGACTCGGGGTTGAAAGCTTTCTTT
CATSRDSGLKAFF
>TRBJ2-1|TRBV5-5|NA|few
TGTGCCAGCACCCTAGGAACGAATGAGCAGTTCTTC
CASTLGTNEQFF
>TRBJ2-3|TRBV4-1|NA|few
TGCGCCAGCAGCCTCACGGAGGGGACAGATACGCAGTATTTT
CASSLTEGTDTQYF
>TRBJ2-1|TRBV20-1|TRBD2|few
TGCAGTGCTAGCGGGGGGACTCGGAGCTCCTACAATGAGCAGTTCTTC
CSASGGTRSSYNEQFF
>TRBJ2-7|TRBV7-2|TRBD2|NA
TGTGCCAGCAGTTCCTCTAGCGGGAGAGTACCATACGGGCAGTACTTC
CASSSSSGRVPYGQYF
>TRBJ2-7|TRBV20-1|NA|few
TGCAGTGCTTCCAGAACCGGGACTCCTCGCCACGAGCAGTACTTC
CSASRTGTPRHEQYF
>TRBJ2-1|TRBV7-9|NA|NA
TGTGCCAGCCACCTGGGGGGAGGTTCCTACAATGAGCAGTTCTTC
CASHLGGGSYNEQFF
>TRBJ2-3|TRBV18|NA|NA
TGTGCCAGCTCAGTCCTGCAGGGAAGCACAGATACGCAGTATTTT
CASSVLQGSTDTQYF
>TRBJ1-6|TRBV19|NA|few
TGTGCCAGTAGGAACCCGGACGTGGGACCCCTCCACTTT
CASRNPDVGPLHF
>TRBJ1-2|TRBV20-1|NA|NA
TGCAGTGCTAGAGCGGGGGATAGCTATGGCTACACCTTC
CSARAGDSYGYTF
>TRBJ2-7|TRBV28|NA|many
TGTGCCAGCAGGGGCGAGACTACTTTCCACGAGCAGTACTTC
CASRGETTFHEQYF
>TRBJ1-2|TRBV4-1|TRBD1|few
TGCGCCAGCAGCCACCCATCAGGACAGGGAGACTATGGCTACACCTTC
CASSHPSGQGDYGYTF